The 31 T cell receptor beta chains below come from one sample, sequenced in a study of shared clonotypes between healthy human individuals. Produced via immunoSEQ multiplex PCR; TCRdb's table is partial and in-frame only. The repertoire consists of 2 million to 2.5 million clones, with approximately 90% occurring once and the leading ten covering 0.37%. The sequenced sample was naive CD4+ T cells from PBMCs. Subset specified: CD45RA+ positively selected. The receptors come from a man aged 18 to 29 in good health. Some clones in this sample may be carry-over from other donors' samples.

This chain connects TRBV5-1 to TRBJ2-2; possible D gene TRBD2, 6 bases. The germline CDR1 and CDR2 sequences are SGHRS and YFSETQ. The CDR3 loop spans 15 amino acids. V gave up 1 base and J gave up 7 bases, with 14 bases separating them. CDR3 sequence reads: CASSLSGEQSGELFF. CDR3 DNA: TGCGCCAGCAGCTTGTCGGGGGAGCAAAGCGGGGAGCTGTTTTTT.

The J gene is TRBJ1-4, the V gene TRBV18; D gene ambiguous. This CDR3 region has 16 residues. Germline loops: CDR1 KGHSH, CDR2 LQKENI. V was clipped by 1 base and J by 1 base, with 10 bases between them. In nucleotides, the CDR3 is TGTGCCAGCTCACCACAGACGGCTGGAACTAATGAAAAACTGTTTTTT. It translates to CASSPQTAGTNEKLFF.

The chain joins TRBV30 to TRBJ2-2; possible D gene TRBD2, 6 bases. Germline V gene data show CDR1 as GTSNPN and CDR2 as SVGIG (reference sequence). The CDR3 extends over 14 amino acids. Trimming took 3 bases from V and 5 from J, leaving 13 bases between them. CDR3: CAWSGTLYTGELFF. CDR3 in DNA: TGTGCCTGGAGCGGGACTCTCTATACCGGGGAGCTGTTTTTT. Filled out from reference TRBV30 and TRBJ2-2, the complete variable domain reads SQTIHQWPATLVQPVGSPLSLECTVEGTSNPNLYWYRQAAGRGLQLLFYSVGIGQISSEVPQNLSASRPQDRQFILSSKKLLLSDSGFYLCAWSGTLYTGELFFGEGSRLTVL.

The chain is built from TRBV7-3 and TRBJ2-1; either TRBD1 or TRBD2 may fit D (5 bases each). CDR1 and CDR2 from the germline V gene are SGHTA and FQGTGA. The V gene lost 1 base and the J gene lost 9 bases, with 13 bases spanning the gap. The CDR3 covers 14 residues. The CDR3 nucleotides read TGTGCCAGCAGCTTAATGAGGGGCGCAGGTGAGCAGTTCTTC. It specifies CASSLMRGAGEQFF. The variable domain in full, with the rest retrieved from reference TRBV7-3 and TRBJ2-1, is GAGVSQTPSNKVTEKGKYVELRCDPISGHTALYWYRQSLGQGPEFLIYFQGTGAADDSGLPNDRFFAVRPEGSVSTLKIQRTERGDSAVYLCASSLMRGAGEQFFGPGTRLTVL.

This sequence joins TRBV2 and TRBJ1-4, with D perhaps TRBD1 (6 bases). CDR1 SNHLY and CDR2 FYNNEI come from the germline V gene. This CDR3 comprises 15 residues. With 6 bases removed from V and 3 bases from J, the gap between germline ends came to 14 bases. CDR3 amino acids: CASRVQGAPNEKLFF. The CDR3 coding sequence is TGTGCCAGCAGGGTACAGGGTGCCCCTAATGAAAAACTGTTTTTT. The entire variable domain, with the rest obtained from reference TRBV2 and TRBJ1-4, is as follows: EPEVTQTPSHQVTQMGQEVILRCVPISNHLYFYWYRQILGQKVEFLVSFYNNEISEKSEIFDDQFSVERPDGSNFTLKIRSTKLEDSAMYFCASRVQGAPNEKLFFGSGTQLSVL.

CDR3 nucleotides: TGTGCCAGCTCAGGACTAGCGGGAGCCTACAATGAGCAGTTCTTC. It translates to CASSGLAGAYNEQFF. This chain links TRBV18 with TRBJ2-1; 13 bases are a match to TRBD2. V lost 5 bases to trimming and J lost 2 bases; unmatched junction nucleotides: 0. This CDR3 region has 15 residues. CDR1 is KGHSH and CDR2 is LQKENI in the germline V gene.

The chain combines TRBV6-1 with TRBJ2-7; 10 nucleotides line up with TRBD1. Trimming cost V 1 base and J 6 bases; bases outside gene matches: 9. CDR3 length: 16 residues. CDR1 is MNHNS and CDR2 is SASEGT in the germline V gene. The CDR3 protein is CASSEGGGTGEREQYF. DNA for the CDR3: TGTGCCAGCAGTGAAGGGGGAGGGACAGGGGAGCGCGAGCAGTACTTC.

This clone was seen once. The sample contains more than one DNA sequence encoding this CDR3. V gene TRBV18 combines with J gene TRBJ1-2; TRBD1 might be the D (5 bases). Germline assignment: CDR1 KGHSH and CDR2 LQKENI. The CDR3 loop spans 14 amino acids. Trimming pared 6 bases from V and 0 bases from J, leaving 11 bases between. DNA of the CDR3: TGTGCCAGCTCCCCCGGGACGGCTAACTATGGCTACACCTTC. Translation gives CASSPGTANYGYTF.

V and J are TRBV15 and TRBJ2-3; a weak D match, TRBD2 (5 bases). The germline V gene has CDR1 LNHNV and CDR2 YYDKDF (reference sequence). The V gene lost 7 bases and the J gene lost 4 bases, with 21 bases spanning the gap. The CDR3 is made up of 16 amino acids. CDR3 bases: TGTGCCACCAAAGGGAAGGCGCTCTGGGGAGCAGATACGCAGTATTTT. Translated: CATKGKALWGADTQYF.

This chain connects TRBV15 to TRBJ1-4; D ambiguous. Germline CDR1 reads LNHNV; CDR2 reads YYDKDF (reference sequence). This CDR3 comprises 15 residues. Trimming took off 0 bases at V and 4 bases at J, with 9 bases between the two ends. CDR3 in DNA: TGTGCCACCAGCAGAGAGCGCAGCTATAATGAAAAACTGTTTTTT. Protein product: CATSRERSYNEKLFF.

This rearrangement joins TRBV4-3 to TRBJ1-1; D unresolved. Germline V gene sequence: CDR1 LGHNA, CDR2 YSLEER. CDR3 size: 16 residues. V dropped 0 bases and J dropped 3 bases, with 14 bases sitting between them. The CDR3 protein is CASSQDDFRRDTEAFF. DNA for the CDR3: TGCGCCAGCAGCCAAGACGACTTCAGAAGGGACACTGAAGCTTTCTTT.

V and J are TRBV10-3 and TRBJ1-2, with D hard to call. CDR3 size: 13 residues. V lost 6 bases, J lost 4 bases, and 12 bases lay in between. Germline CDR1 reads ENHRY; CDR2 reads SYGVKD. Written as DNA, the CDR3 is TGTGCCATCAGCCCCGCGGCAGCCTATGGCTACACCTTC. Amino acids: CAISPAAAYGYTF.

The chain combines TRBV7-3 with TRBJ2-3; 9 bases agree with TRBD2. CDR1 is SGHTA and CDR2 is FQGTGA in the germline V gene. The CDR3 is made up of 16 amino acids. Germline trimming cut 4 bases from V and 5 bases from J; bases unmatched to any gene: 10. This chain's CDR3 is CASSSGASGTLDTQYF. Written as DNA, the CDR3 is TGTGCCAGCAGCTCGGGGGCTAGCGGGACTTTAGATACGCAGTATTTT.

This clone has only one observation. The rearrangement links TRBV2 to TRBJ2-1; D gene uncertain. The CDR3 is made up of 15 amino acids. The V end lost 6 bases, the J end lost 5 bases, and 17 bases lay between the germline ends. Germline CDR1 is SNHLY and CDR2 is FYNNEI. This CDR3 is CASRALGQDHNEQFF. For the CDR3, the DNA is TGTGCCAGCAGGGCCCTTGGGCAAGACCACAATGAGCAGTTCTTC. Using reference TRBV2 and TRBJ2-1 for the parts outside the CDR3, the full variable domain is EPEVTQTPSHQVTQMGQEVILRCVPISNHLYFYWYRQILGQKVEFLVSFYNNEISEKSEIFDDQFSVERPDGSNFTLKIRSTKLEDSAMYFCASRALGQDHNEQFFGPGTRLTVL.

V is TRBV2 and J is TRBJ1-2; TRBD1 is a possible D gene (6 bases). The CDR3 runs to 11 residues. Germline CDR1 and CDR2: SNHLY and FYNNEI. The germline V and J ends were trimmed by 7 bases and 4 bases, with 7 bases remaining between them. Written as DNA, the CDR3 is TGTGCCAGCATCAGGGGCTATGGCTACACCTTC. It specifies CASIRGYGYTF.

The chain joins TRBV7-9 to TRBJ2-7, with 9 nucleotides matching TRBD2. Germline V CDR1 and CDR2: SEHNR, FQNEAQ (reference sequence). V was pared by 11 bases and J by 7 bases, with 12 bases of the junction left unmatched. The CDR3 spans 13 residues. The CDR3, as DNA: TGTGCCGCACACGGCCTTAGCGGGAGTGAGCAGTACTTC. Translated: CAAHGLSGSEQYF.

The chain has TRBV10-3 and TRBJ2-2, with 7 bases fitting TRBD2. Looked up from germline, CDR1 is ENHRY and CDR2 is SYGVKD. CDR3 length: 15 residues. Trimming at V came to 0 bases and at J to 7 bases, leaving 5 bases not matched to a gene. Here the CDR3 DNA reads TGTGCCATCAGTGAGTCGCCAGGGAGGGACGGGGAGCTGTTTTTT. Its protein is CAISESPGRDGELFF.

The rearrangement joins TRBV29-1 to TRBJ2-1; tentative D call: TRBD1 (5 bases). This CDR3 is 14 amino acids long. Between the trimmed V and J ends, which lost 6 bases and 2 bases, there was a span of 14 bases. Germline assignment: CDR1 SQVTM and CDR2 ANQGSEA. CDR3: CSVIHRQAYNEQFF. The CDR3, as DNA: TGCAGCGTCATCCACAGGCAAGCCTACAATGAGCAGTTCTTC.

The chain recombines TRBV5-1 with TRBJ2-7; D might be TRBD1 (6 bases). The germline V and J ends were trimmed by 4 bases and 3 bases, with 11 bases remaining between them. CDR3 size: 13 residues. Germline V lookup: CDR1 SGHRS, CDR2 YFSETQ. In DNA, the CDR3 is TGCGCCAGCAGCATTGGACAGAGCTACGAGCAGTACTTC. Encoded protein: CASSIGQSYEQYF.

The chain links TRBV7-9 to TRBJ2-7, with a possible D match to TRBD1 (5 bases). From germline, CDR1 is SEHNR and CDR2 FQNEAQ (reference sequence). Between the trimmed V and J ends, which lost 5 bases and 2 bases, there was a span of 10 bases. This CDR3 contains 13 residues. CDR3 residues: CASSGRVTYEQYF. CDR3 nucleotides: TGTGCCAGCAGCGGCAGGGTTACCTACGAGCAGTACTTC.

V is TRBV10-2 and J is TRBJ2-6; TRBD2 is a possible D gene (6 bases). The CDR3 sequence is 16 residues long. The V and J ends lost 10 bases and 0 bases respectively, with 16 bases between them. The germline gives CDR1 WSHSY, CDR2 SAAADI. CDR3 in amino acids: CATPAAGSSGANVLTF. The CDR3 DNA reads TGCGCCACCCCCGCGGCGGGATCCTCTGGGGCCAACGTCCTGACTTTC.

The V call is TRBV19, the J call TRBJ1-5; 7 positions agree with TRBD1. With V trimmed by 9 bases and J by 1 base, 12 bases remained unmatched. This CDR3 is built from 16 residues. Germline V CDR1 and CDR2: LNHDA, SQIVND (reference sequence). For the CDR3, the DNA is TGTGCCAGCCAGGGGGTGGCAATTCGGAGCAATCAGCCCCAGCATTTT. This translates into CASQGVAIRSNQPQHF.

As to this clone: Other DNA sequences in the sample encode the same CDR3. The rearrangement links TRBV19 to TRBJ2-1, with TRBD2 identical over 12 bases. The CDR3 is made up of 16 amino acids. Trimming took 6 bases from V and 0 from J; bases not matched to a gene: 3. The V gene's germline CDR1 is LNHDA and CDR2 SQIVND (reference sequence). CDR3 loop: CASRGLAGSSYNEQFF. CDR3 in DNA: TGTGCCAGTAGAGGACTAGCGGGATCCTCCTACAATGAGCAGTTCTTC.

The genes are TRBV7-8 and TRBJ2-2, with TRBD1 matching 9 bases. Germline loops: CDR1 SGHVS, CDR2 FQNEAQ. V dropped 0 bases and J dropped 7; count of bases not matched to a gene: 6. The CDR3 spans 16 residues. CDR3 nucleotide sequence: TGTGCCAGCAGCTTAGCCGGGACAGGGAAGGTCGGGGAGCTGTTTTTT. Its protein is CASSLAGTGKVGELFF.

In this sample, this clone turned up a few times. V and J are TRBV2 and TRBJ1-3; the D is unclear. Trimming took 6 bases from V and 2 from J, leaving 14 bases between them. The CDR3 contains 15 residues. CDR1 is SNHLY, CDR2 FYNNEI, per germline. Here the CDR3 reads CASSLTISTGNTIYF. DNA of the CDR3: TGTGCCAGCAGCCTGACAATCTCCACTGGAAACACCATATATTTT.

J is TRBJ2-1 and V is TRBV11-3, with TRBD2 matching 15 bases. V shed 1 base and J 8 bases; nucleotides not matched to a gene: 6. The CDR3 extends over 17 amino acids. Germline lookup yields CDR1 SGHNT and CDR2 YENEEA. The CDR3 here is CASSLGGLAGGFHEQFF. The CDR3 nucleotides are TGTGCCAGCAGCTTAGGGGGACTAGCGGGAGGTTTCCATGAGCAGTTCTTC.

The genes are TRBV10-1 and TRBJ2-7; 9 bases fit TRBD1. The germline V gene has CDR1 WNHNN and CDR2 SYGVQD (reference sequence). The CDR3 consists of 15 residues. V shed 6 bases and J 5 bases; nucleotides not matched to a gene: 11. CDR3 sequence (DNA): TGCGCCAGCAGCAAAACAGGGGGCGCGTTCAACGAGCAGTACTTC. Translated, it gives CASSKTGGAFNEQYF.

The genes are TRBV5-5 and TRBJ2-5; D ambiguous. Trimming removed 0 bases at V and 5 bases at J, with 5 bases between. Germline CDR1 SGHKS, CDR2 YYEKEE (reference sequence). The length of the CDR3 is 12 residues. DNA for the CDR3: TGTGCCAGCAGCTTGGTGGGGGAGACCCAGTACTTC. This codes for CASSLVGETQYF.

The chain recombines TRBV5-1 with TRBJ1-1, with TRBD1 as a possible D gene (5 bases). The germline CDR1 and CDR2 sequences are SGHRS and YFSETQ. V lost 0 bases to trimming and J lost 5 bases, with 14 bases between them. The CDR3 is 15 residues long. The CDR3 nucleotides are TGCGCCAGCAGCTTGGCCGGCTTGGGGGAAACTGAAGCTTTCTTT. Protein product: CASSLAGLGETEAFF. The full variable domain, rest sourced from reference TRBV5-1 and TRBJ1-1, is KAGVTQTPRYLIKTRGQQVTLSCSPISGHRSVSWYQQTPGQGLQFLFEYFSETQRNKGNFPGRFSGRQFSNSRSEMNVSTLELGDSALYLCASSLAGLGETEAFFGQGTRLTVV.

This chain uses TRBV6-6 with TRBJ1-2; perhaps TRBD1 as D (6 bases). Looked up from germline, CDR1 is MNHNY and CDR2 is SVGAGI (reference sequence). V was clipped by 2 bases and J by 4 bases, with 14 bases between them. There are 15 residues in the CDR3. The CDR3 coding sequence is TGTGCCAGCAGTTACGGCCGGGGGGCGAGCTATGGCTACACCTTC. Translation: CASSYGRGASYGYTF.

The chain joins TRBV6-1 to TRBJ2-7, with TRBD2 identical over 11 bases. CDR1 is MNHNS, CDR2 SASEGT, per germline. V trimming: 6 bases; J trimming: 3 bases; junction bases outside the gene matches: 4. The CDR3 runs to 14 residues. The CDR3 region is CASRPGLAGYEQYF. Written as DNA, the CDR3 is TGTGCCAGCAGACCCGGACTAGCGGGCTACGAGCAGTACTTC.